This TCR beta chain was recovered during a study of T cell responses to AZD1222 COVID-19 vaccine. Study-wide context: Timing groups of about 4 and about 12 weeks for second doses were pooled.

TCRdb's table, derived via immunoSEQ multiplex PCR, lists solely in-frame clones and lacks some. The table lists about 130,000 clones, 93% of them singletons. This clone was picked up one time. The V and J ends lost 4 bases and 3 bases, in that order; junction bases with no gene match: 5. Germline V gene sequence: CDR1 MNHEY, CDR2 SMNVEV (reference sequence). CDR3 size: 15 residues. The V and J genes are TRBV27 and TRBJ1-4; TRBD1 agrees at 7 bases. Here the sequenced sample was peripheral blood, taken on day 0 of AZD1222 vaccination. The source of this sequence is an adult in good health. The CDR3 protein is CASSSHRGSNEKLFF. The CDR3 DNA follows: TGTGCCAGCAGTTCCCACAGGGGCTCTAATGAAAAACTGTTTTTT. The whole variable domain, remainder taken from reference TRBV27 and TRBJ1-4, is EAQVTQNPRYLITVTGKKLTVTCSQNMNHEYMSWYRQDPGLGLRQIYYSMNVEVTDKGDVPEGYKVSRKEKRNFPLILESPSPNQTSLYFCASSSHRGSNEKLFFGSGTQLSVL.